This T cell receptor beta chain was observed in a study of OX40 agonist ivuxolimab in advanced cancers. Regarding the study in general: The costimulatory receptor OX40 (CD134) was targeted by ivuxolimab, a fully human IgG2 agonistic monoclonal antibody. Intravenous ivuxolimab was administered to patients every 2 weeks at six dose levels: 0.01, 0.1, 0.3, 1.5, 3 and 10 mg/kg. Of the approximately 50 patients in dose escalation, about 20 had hepatocellular carcinoma, approximately 15 had melanoma, 9 had renal cell carcinoma and 9 had head and neck cancer. In the dose-escalation cohort, around four fifths of patients were male, and the mean age was approximately 60 years, with a range of about 23 to 85. Patients were allowed to have had prior anti-PD-1, anti-PD-L1 or anti-CTLA-4 therapy, and approximately 40% of the dose-escalation patients had been treated with checkpoint inhibitors. Partial responses occurred in three dose-escalation patients, of whom one had hepatocellular carcinoma and two had cutaneous melanoma. Peripheral TCRbeta sequencing was intended to test whether TCR sequence diversity was altered and clonal T-cell expansion was caused by ivuxolimab. The monotherapy dose-escalation portion (N ≈ 52 patients) of the phase I ivuxolimab trial is reported in the paper. Overall study outcomes, separate from this receptor: After ivuxolimab, more expanded clones were found on average in CD8+ T cells than in CD4+ T cells. Low levels of normalized T-cell clonal expansion were also seen in some patients who did not respond. At doses from 0.1 to 3.0 mg/kg, clonal expansion was seen in both CD4+ and CD8+ blood T cells between baseline and week 6. In the 0.1-3.0 mg/kg groups, partial responders had among the lowest normalized peripheral clonal expansion, particularly in CD8+ T cells. Which antigens the clonally expanded peripheral T cells were specific for was not determined.

On this clone itself: The target of this receptor is not known. No quality values exist for individual bases; no much larger clone is one base distant.

According to the germline V gene, CDR1 reads SGHTA and CDR2 reads FQGNSA. The CDR3 measures 16 amino acids from cysteine to phenylalanine. Left in the record is the CDR3 DNA by itself, 48 bases read in frame from the first base. V is trimmed back by 4 bases and J by 4 bases, and the junction contains 8 bases that no gene match accounts for. The trial excluded patients who had a history of autoimmune disease or who were on systemic immunosuppression. Peripheral blood for TCR sequencing was collected from all dose cohorts at baseline, on cycle 4 day 1, and on cycle 7 day 1. Samples came from an open-label, multicenter, first-in-human phase I dose-escalation trial of ivuxolimab. Adults with locally advanced or metastatic melanoma, renal cell carcinoma, hepatocellular carcinoma or head and neck squamous cell carcinoma were enrolled in the trial. Before TCR sequencing, CD4+ T cells and CD8+ T cells were sorted from peripheral blood as separate populations.

Genomic DNA was isolated from the sorted cells so that the TCRbeta CDR3 region could be sequenced. TCRbeta CDR3 regions were sequenced using the immunoSEQ Assay. TCRdb obtained this table from immuneACCESS and retained in-frame rearrangements with V and J assigned. These tables miss some clones; where compared with another copy, unresolved V genes account for less than half of the shortfall, and the remainder is unexplained. The sample table holds tens of thousands of clones, of which about 83% were seen once. Around 0.78% of the sample goes to the ten largest clones. Sequenced here: CD4+ or CD8+ T cells sorted from blood, sampled in a trial of the OX40 agonist ivuxolimab. The source of this sequence is an adult with an advanced solid tumor such as melanoma, head and neck, liver or kidney cancer. In this chain, TRBV7-2 is recombined with TRBJ2-3, and 10 junctional nucleotides match TRBD2. The nucleotide sequence reads as follows: TGTGCCAGCAGCTCCGCTAGCGGGGGAAGGGCAGATACGCAGTATTTT. This sequence encodes CASSSASGGRADTQYF.